This TCR beta chain was sequenced during a study of cytomegalovirus exposure and HLA in healthy donors. About the research overall: In a later analysis, it was reported that the approximately 110 validation repertoires had been produced on the same platform as the roughly 700 repertoires belonging to the first cohort. Study results and limitations: The study recorded around 160 TCR beta chains that were cytomegalovirus-associated. Diagnosis of cytomegalovirus status made by the classifier reportedly showed high specificity and sensitivity. In vitro, a few CMV-associated chains proved specific for CMV antigens.

This CDR3 has 14 residues. J was trimmed by 5 bases and V by 6 bases; bases with no gene match: 9. CDR1 MDHEN and CDR2 SYDVKM come from the germline V gene. Using immunoSEQ multiplex PCR, the repertoire was profiled, and TCRdb retains in-frame clones only, with some absent. The table records a few hundred thousand clones, 75% to 90% of them present only once. On this clone itself: Its target is not known.

What was sequenced was PBMCs. The source is a woman aged 18-30 years in good health and CMV-seronegative. V usage is TRBV28 and J usage is TRBJ2-7; 8 positions match TRBD2. Written as DNA, the CDR3 is TGTGCCAGCAGCCGAACTACGGGGGGGGACGAGCAGTACTTC. Protein: CASSRTTGGDEQYF. Drawing the rest from reference TRBV28 and TRBJ2-7, the complete variable domain is DVKVTQSSRYLVKRTGEKVFLECVQDMDHENMFWYRQDPGLGLRLIYFSYDVKMKEKGDIPEGYSVSREKKERFSLILESASTNQTSMYLCASSRTTGGDEQYFGPGTRLTVT.